What follows are 20 T cell receptor beta chains derived from one specimen sequenced in a study of blood T cell repertoires in COVID-19. Repertoires were generated with immunoSEQ multiplex PCR, while TCRdb's copy carries only in-frame clones and drops some. The sample carries some 220,000 clones, 65% to 90% recorded once. Material: peripheral blood. Receptor source: a man between 45 and 60 years old with active or convalescent COVID-19.

The chain couples TRBV6-5 to TRBJ1-1; 9 bases map to TRBD1. Germline V gene lookup returns CDR1 MNHEY and CDR2 SVGAGI. The CDR3 is made up of 16 amino acids. J gave up 3 bases and V 0 bases, and 5 bases lay outside the gene matches. The CDR3 spells CASSYSRTGAYTEAFF. In DNA form, the CDR3 reads TGTGCCAGCAGTTACTCGAGGACAGGGGCCTACACTGAAGCTTTCTTT.

This clone has only one observation. The chain has TRBV19 and TRBJ2-2, with TRBD1 matching over 11 bases. Per the germline V gene, CDR1 is LNHDA and CDR2 is SQIVND (reference sequence). After removal of 3 bases from V and 7 bases from J, the junction contained 7 bases not matched to a gene. CDR3 length: 16 residues. The CDR3 loop reads CASSMSDRGPGGELFF. CDR3 DNA sequence: TGTGCCAGTAGTATGTCGGACAGGGGGCCAGGCGGGGAGCTGTTTTTT.

This chain uses TRBV5-4 with TRBJ2-7; 8 nucleotides match TRBD1. With 4 bases clipped from V and 3 bases from J, the junction kept 15 bases outside the gene matches. The CDR3 runs 17 residues. Germline values: CDR1 SGHNT, CDR2 YYREEE (reference sequence). The CDR3 DNA reads TGTGCCAGCAGCCCGCGGAAGGTGCCAGGGGGCGACTACGAGCAGTACTTC. This gives the protein CASSPRKVPGGDYEQYF. Combining the CDR3 with reference TRBV5-4 and TRBJ2-7 gives the whole variable domain ETGVTQSPTHLIKTRGQQVTLRCSSQSGHNTVSWYQQALGQGPQFIFQYYREEENGRGNFPPRFSGLQFPNYSSELNVNALELDDSALYLCASSPRKVPGGDYEQYFGPGTRLTVT.

The V gene is TRBV5-1, the J gene TRBJ1-3; a weak D match, TRBD1 (6 bases). The germline V gene has CDR1 SGHRS and CDR2 YFSETQ. V dropped 0 bases and J dropped 11 bases, with 12 bases sitting between them. The CDR3 is 13 amino acids. CDR3 protein: CASSLEGSGAIYF. CDR3 sequence (DNA): TGCGCCAGCAGCTTGGAAGGGTCAGGGGCCATATATTTT.

This rearrangement joins TRBV24-1 to TRBJ2-1, with D possibly matching TRBD1 (5 bases). Germline V gives CDR1 KGHDR, CDR2 SFDVKD. The CDR3 totals 14 residues. The V end lost 4 bases, the J end lost 6 bases, and 12 bases lay between the germline ends. CDR3 sequence reads: CATSDPTDGNEQFF. CDR3 nucleotides: TGTGCCACCAGTGACCCGACAGACGGCAATGAGCAGTTCTTC.

The chain has TRBV7-9 and TRBJ1-1; the D is unclear. The germline V gene has CDR1 SEHNR and CDR2 FQNEAQ (reference sequence). The V end was cut by 4 bases, the J end by 1 base, with 10 bases between. The CDR3 is 14 residues long. The CDR3 DNA follows: TGTGCCAGCAGCTCTATGACGGGGAACACTGAAGCTTTCTTT. It encodes CASSSMTGNTEAFF.

This clone came up once. The V call is TRBV18, the J call TRBJ2-1; D possibly corresponds to TRBD1 (6 bases). This CDR3 is 14 amino acids long. Germline V gene sequence: CDR1 KGHSH, CDR2 LQKENI. V shed 6 bases and J shed 5 bases, with 14 bases lying between them. As DNA, the CDR3 is TGTGCCAGCTCTCCCGGGACACTAGACAATGAGCAGTTCTTC. Translation: CASSPGTLDNEQFF.

The chain recombines TRBV11-2 with TRBJ2-7; 10 bases map to TRBD1. Trimming took 4 bases from V and 5 from J; bases not matched to a gene: 8. The germline CDR1 and CDR2 sequences are SGHAT and FQNNGV. This CDR3 has 15 residues. CDR3 nucleotides: TGTGCCAGCAGCTCGGTCAGGGGACAGGGGCACGAGCAGTACTTC. Its protein product is CASSSVRGQGHEQYF. Filled out from reference TRBV11-2 and TRBJ2-7, the complete variable domain reads EAGVAQSPRYKIIEKRQSVAFWCNPISGHATLYWYQQILGQGPKLLIQFQNNGVVDDSQLPKDRFSAERLKGVDSTLKIQPAKLEDSAVYLCASSSVRGQGHEQYFGPGTRLTVT.

This chain links TRBV18 with TRBJ2-3; 10 bases are shared with TRBD2. This CDR3 contains 16 residues. V dropped 3 bases and J dropped 2; count of bases not matched to a gene: 5. The germline V gene encodes CDR1 KGHSH and CDR2 LQKENI. CDR3 loop: CASSPWTSGNTDTQYF. DNA for the CDR3: TGTGCCAGCTCACCCTGGACTAGCGGTAACACAGATACGCAGTATTTT.

V gene TRBV5-1 combines with J gene TRBJ1-1; D uncertain. The CDR3 covers 14 residues. The germline gives CDR1 SGHRS, CDR2 YFSETQ. Trimming pared 0 bases from V and 5 bases from J, leaving 11 bases between. The CDR3 is CASSLGGSGTEAFF. The CDR3 nucleotides are TGCGCCAGCAGCTTGGGAGGGTCGGGGACTGAAGCTTTCTTT.

This rearrangement joins TRBV4-3 to TRBJ2-7, with TRBD1 identical over 8 bases. Looked up from germline, CDR1 is LGHNA and CDR2 is YSLEER. The ends lost 1 base at V and 3 bases at J; junction bases unmatched: 8. The CDR3 covers 16 residues. DNA for the CDR3: TGCGCCAGCAGCCAAGCCCAGGGGGCAGGGTACTACGAGCAGTACTTC. It encodes CASSQAQGAGYYEQYF.

The rearrangement links TRBV3-1 (or the pseudogene TRBV3-2) to TRBJ1-1, with D possibly being TRBD1 (5 bases). V was shortened by 4 bases and J by 1 base, with 10 bases between the two germline ends. The V gene's germline CDR1 is LGHDT and CDR2 YNNKEL (reference sequence). The CDR3 loop spans 14 amino acids. CDR3 DNA sequence: TGTGCCAGCAGCCTCCCCGACAGGAACACTGAAGCTTTCTTT. This codes for CASSLPDRNTEAFF.

The rearrangement joins TRBV19 to TRBJ2-1, with D possibly TRBD1 on 5 matching bases. This CDR3 has 14 residues. Germline CDR1 is LNHDA and CDR2 is SQIVND (reference sequence). With 5 bases removed from V and 4 bases from J, the gap between germline ends came to 12 bases. In DNA, the CDR3 is TGTGCCAGTAGTCTAATCTCAGGGTACAATGAGCAGTTCTTC. This encodes CASSLISGYNEQFF.

The CDR3 loop reads CASSFTWTGYTYEQYF. The CDR3 DNA follows: TGTGCCAGCAGTTTCACCTGGACAGGCTACACCTACGAGCAGTACTTC. The chain is built from TRBV27 and TRBJ2-7; 7 bases fit TRBD1. Trimming took 3 bases from V and 2 from J; bases not matched to a gene: 10. The CDR3 runs to 16 residues. Germline V lookup: CDR1 MNHEY, CDR2 SMNVEV (reference sequence).

The chain combines TRBV18 with TRBJ1-5, with D unclear. With 3 bases removed from V and 5 bases from J, the gap between germline ends came to 14 bases. This CDR3 spans 15 amino acids. Germline lookup yields CDR1 KGHSH and CDR2 LQKENI. CDR3 coding DNA: TGTGCCAGCTCACCCGCAGGACGGACTGATCAGCCCCAGCATTTT. This sequence encodes CASSPAGRTDQPQHF.

This chain joins TRBV7-9 and TRBJ2-6, with D perhaps matching TRBD1 (5 bases). V was pared by 5 bases and J by 0 bases, with 8 bases between. Germline lookup yields CDR1 SEHNR and CDR2 FQNEAQ (reference sequence). The CDR3 has 15 amino acids. CDR3 nucleotide sequence: TGTGCCAGCAGCGAGCAGGGCTCTGGGGCCAACGTCCTGACTTTC. The encoded protein is CASSEQGSGANVLTF. The full variable domain, completed using reference TRBV7-9 and TRBJ2-6, is DTGVSQNPRHKITKRGQNVTFRCDPISEHNRLYWYRQTLGQGPEFLTYFQNEAQLEKSRLLSDRFSAERPKGSFSTLEIQRTEQGDSAMYLCASSEQGSGANVLTFGAGSRLTVL.

The chain employs TRBV28 and TRBJ2-1; 8 positions match TRBD2. With V trimmed by 7 bases and J by 0 bases, 5 bases remained unmatched. This CDR3 is 15 amino acids long. Germline V lookup: CDR1 MDHEN, CDR2 SYDVKM. The CDR3 loop reads CASIKRGSSYNEQFF. Written as DNA, the CDR3 is TGTGCCAGCATCAAGCGGGGGAGCTCCTACAATGAGCAGTTCTTC. Full variable domain (missing parts from reference TRBV28 and TRBJ2-1): DVKVTQSSRYLVKRTGEKVFLECVQDMDHENMFWYRQDPGLGLRLIYFSYDVKMKEKGDIPEGYSVSREKKERFSLILESASTNQTSMYLCASIKRGSSYNEQFFGPGTRLTVL.

The V call is TRBV19, the J call TRBJ2-2, with TRBD2 matching over 16 bases. Germline V gene sequence: CDR1 LNHDA, CDR2 SQIVND (reference sequence). With 4 bases clipped from V and 9 bases from J, the junction kept 5 bases outside the gene matches. CDR3 size: 16 residues. The CDR3 DNA follows: TGTGCCAGTAGTACGGGACTAGCGGGAGGGCAACGGGAGCTGTTTTTT. This gives the protein CASSTGLAGGQRELFF.

The CDR3 spells CSVDGGSGNTIYF. CDR3 coding DNA: TGCAGCGTTGACGGGGGCTCTGGAAACACCATATATTTT. The chain uses TRBV29-1 and TRBJ1-3, with a tentative D call TRBD1 (5 bases). V lost 3 bases, J lost 0 bases, and 6 bases lay in between. The CDR3 totals 13 residues. Germline V CDR1 and CDR2: SQVTM, ANQGSEA.

The gene calls are TRBV7-2 and TRBJ2-1; tentative D call: TRBD1 (6 bases). CDR1 and CDR2 (germline): SGHTA, FQGNSA. This CDR3 contains 13 residues. Trimming pared 3 bases from V and 5 bases from J, leaving 8 bases between. CDR3 DNA: TGTGCCAGCAGCTTGGGGGCTAACAATGAGCAGTTCTTC. This sequence encodes CASSLGANNEQFF.